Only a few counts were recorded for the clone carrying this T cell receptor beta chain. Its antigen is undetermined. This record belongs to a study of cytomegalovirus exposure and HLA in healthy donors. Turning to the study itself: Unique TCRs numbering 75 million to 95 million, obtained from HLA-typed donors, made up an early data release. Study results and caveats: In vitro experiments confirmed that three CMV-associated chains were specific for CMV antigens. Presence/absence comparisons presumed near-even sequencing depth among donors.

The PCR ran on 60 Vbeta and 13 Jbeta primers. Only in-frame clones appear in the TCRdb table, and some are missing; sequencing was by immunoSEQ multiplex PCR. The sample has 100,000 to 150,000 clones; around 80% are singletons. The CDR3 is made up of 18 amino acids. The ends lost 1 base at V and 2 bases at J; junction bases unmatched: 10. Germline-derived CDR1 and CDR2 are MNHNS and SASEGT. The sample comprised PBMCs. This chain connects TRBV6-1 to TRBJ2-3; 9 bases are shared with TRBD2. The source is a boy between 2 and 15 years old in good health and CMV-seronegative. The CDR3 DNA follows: TGTGCCAGCAGTGAAGGGGTAGGAGCGGGAGGTTCCACAGATACGCAGTATTTT. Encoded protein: CASSEGVGAGGSTDTQYF.